This T cell receptor beta chain was captured in a study of cytomegalovirus exposure and HLA in healthy donors (dated by TCRdb to about 2017). Concerning the study at large: An earlier analysis of approximately 550 of the donors reported 250 to 350 Gb of sequence data and approximately 110 million unique TCR beta sequences from about 180 million T cells. Around 320 gigabases of sequencing data and 70 million to 85 million unique TCR sequences were included in an early release covering about 700 HLA-typed donors. Of the 300 to 450 genotyped donors, 75% to 85% were placed in the genetic ancestry cluster associated with self-reported Caucasian donors. The study was designed to test whether signatures of past pathogen exposure could be identified by cataloging public T cell receptors. Using immunosequencing, the study profiled T cell repertoires from 640 or so subjects and related those repertoires to cytomegalovirus serostatus. In addition to the first cohort of around 670 subjects, a separate validation cohort of 130 or so different subjects was used. High-throughput TCR immunosequencing, statistical association of individual TCRs with disease status, and machine learning were combined to predict cytomegalovirus infection status. A later analysis re-analyzed previously published TCR beta repertoires from roughly 690 donors and added high-resolution HLA genotyping to study TCR occurrence patterns. In the later analysis, no new phenotypic data were used to find candidate immune exposures; instead, reliance was placed on TCR beta sequences and their occurrence across donors. To decide whether each TCR beta V gene segment behaved as functional or pseudogenic, an earlier analysis of nearly 600 of the donors relied on high-throughput TCR beta sequencing. Donor age, sex, ethnicity and CMV serostatus were collected together with the repertoire data. A later genetic analysis used genome-wide SNP genotypes for about 55% of the 666 donors, treating that subset as a discovery cohort. Every discovery cohort repertoire had been produced on one sequencing platform. HLA typing included class I and class II loci at four-digit resolution. Typing coverage varied by locus: roughly 629-640 donors for A, B, C, DRB1 and DQB1; under 550 for DQA1; approximately 570 for DPA1; some 470 for DPB1. Four to six DR-DQ haplotypes were handled as single units for association and clustering, since linkage in the cohort was strong. Among 398 genotyped donors of the cohort, an average of approximately 250,000 unique TCR beta nucleotide sequences were sequenced per donor, roughly 20% of them non-productive.

In regard to this clone: No antigen is known for it. The sample holds no much larger clone one base away, and base qualities are not on file.

The cohort consisted of 666 healthy bone marrow donors. Cohort members were all nominally healthy when sampled, although unrecorded immune exposures were likely present. The donor tested CMV seronegative, placing the donor among the 300 to 400 seronegative members of the cohort. A peripheral blood sample was collected from each donor, and TCR beta sequencing was performed on peripheral blood mononuclear cells. The Qiagen DNeasy Blood Extraction Kit was used to extract genomic DNA from the blood cell samples. Library method: the immunoSEQ multiplex PCR assay. For the multiplex PCR, a mixture combining 60 forward primers for TCR Vbeta segments and 13 reverse primers for TCR Jbeta segments was used. The CDR3 region of rearranged TCR beta genes was amplified from genomic DNA with a multiplex PCR assay. On the Illumina HiSeq System, the amplified TCR beta libraries were sequenced as 87-base-pair reads. For the original study's pipeline: Across the 670 or so repertoires, a later analysis counted approximately 83 million unique TCR beta chains, 9 million to 14 million of which were shared by at least two donors. Raw reads were error-corrected and collapsed into unique sequences with a nearest-neighbor algorithm that merged closely related sequences to remove PCR and sequencing errors. V, D and J gene segments were assigned by aligning CDR3 sequences to IMGT reference sequences. Each retained sequence needed at least a six-nucleotide match to both a V gene segment and a J gene segment. Rearrangements were classified as productive when the CDR3 lacked stop codons and remained in frame with V and J, and all other rearrangements were classified as non-productive. CDR3 was defined according to IMGT convention as the region running from the second conserved V-encoded cysteine to the conserved J-encoded phenylalanine. Sequences without an unambiguous match to a single V gene segment were excluded from the earlier analysis of about 640 of the donors. An earlier analysis of approximately 590 of the donors classified V segments as functional when productive rearrangements were above 56.7% and as segregating when the standard deviation between donors was above 5%. A statistical classification framework was built for diagnosing cytomegalovirus status from the catalog of TCR beta chain sequences. V and J gene assignment, in a later analysis, came from comparing TCR nucleotide sequences with IMGT/GENE-DB human TR gene sequences. Using the TCRdist pipeline, a later analysis assigned CDR3 sequences along with most-parsimonious VDJ recombination scenarios. In a later analysis, each TCR beta chain was defined by its CDR3 amino acid sequence together with its V-gene family, and reads without a unique V-gene family were excluded. To address suspected cross-contamination and a sequencing artifact, a later analysis removed approximately 600 highly shared, low-generation-probability nucleotide sequences. In a later analysis, a clonal expansion index was calculated for each public chain from normalized within-repertoire ranks of inferred template counts. In a later analysis, generation probabilities were computed using a VDJ recombination model fitted to out-of-frame rearrangements, and the results were checked against IGoR. A later analysis scored TCR-TCR, TCR-HLA and TCR-CMV co-occurrence with hypergeometric tests, applying a repertoire-size bias correction to TCR pairs. False discovery rates were estimated in a later analysis by permuting HLA or CMV assignments 20 times. In a later analysis, co-occurring TCRs were grouped using DBSCAN, and TCRdist sequence similarity was added for clustering within HLA-allele-positive subsets. Repertoires with fewer than 30,000 or more than 120,000 public chains, plus five repertoires with anomalous nucleotide sharing, were excluded from co-occurrence clustering. This immuneACCESS table, as held by TCRdb, lists in-frame sequences with V and J called but not all clones. Of the missing ones, under half trace to an unresolved V gene in checked studies; the others have no known cause. V, J and clone size were drawn from that table, and D and trimming were deduced from the DNA. The sample contains around 140,000 clones, 60% to 80% of them found a single time. Together, the top ten hold roughly 1% of the sample.

Broad study findings and their caveats: Some IMGT-functional V segments, including TRBV6-2 and TRBV6-3, could not be distinguished by the 87-base-pair reads and were therefore excluded. Sequencing depth was assumed to be roughly uniform across donors in the presence/absence analyses, though that assumption may not hold. The authors suggested that the approach could potentially be generalized to other disease states and immunological phenotypes. In a later analysis, HLA-associated TCR beta chains were found to be more clonally expanded and to have lower generation probabilities than equally common non-associated chains. Broadly in line with IMGT annotations, most TCR beta V segments showed up in productive rearrangements about 87% or about 30% of the time in an earlier analysis of under 700 of the donors. A further reported finding was that TCR beta sequences accurately predicted the HLA-A and HLA-B alleles for most subjects in the first cohort. V-gene and J-gene trimming of TCR beta chains was associated with a missense DCLRE1C variant in a later genetic analysis, and the association was replicated in an independent cohort. The sequencing pipeline was judged likely to have produced a cluster of highly shared sequence variants as a technical artifact. While some public TCRs were present in many individuals, most TCR sequences turned up only very rarely across donors. CMV serostatus was the only immune exposure information available for the cohort. A total of 150 to 200 TCR beta chains were listed by the study as associated with cytomegalovirus. Several of the top co-occurrence clusters appeared to be linked to parvovirus B19, influenza, CMV and Epstein-Barr virus, according to a later analysis. The classifier was reported to diagnose cytomegalovirus status with high specificity and sensitivity in both the original cohort and the validation cohort. In a later analysis, some 18,000 TCR beta sequences were associated with specific HLA alleles at a false discovery rate of 0.05. In vitro tests confirmed that a few of the cytomegalovirus-associated TCR beta chains recognize cytomegalovirus antigens. In a later analysis, the rate of TCR association differed among HLA loci, with DRB1 alleles having the most associated TCRs and HLA-C alleles having the fewest. Approximately 16 rarely observed V segments, including chromosome 9 orphons, were excluded from the earlier analysis of a few hundred of the donors because counts were too low. According to a later analysis, most CMV-associated TCR beta chains appeared to be HLA-restricted, and the HLA associations seemed to be driven largely by CMV exposure. When HLA alleles, especially DR and DQ, strongly co-occurred, TCR associations were difficult to assign to individual alleles. Correlated functional status among segregating V segments might reflect linkage disequilibrium, but an unknown experimental factor could not be ruled out. HLA typing was unavailable for some donors at each locus, so association tests used only the typed subset. According to a later genetic analysis, donors in an Asian-associated ancestry cluster had fewer N-insertions in productive TCRs than the approximately 650-donor mean. This cohort had only TCR beta chains sequenced, and the lack of alpha or paired-chain data limited which features could be detected.

V drops 5 bases and J drops 6 bases, leaving 16 bases in between. CDR1 MNHEY and CDR2 SMNVEV were looked up in the germline V gene (reference sequence). There are 14 amino acids in the CDR3, from cysteine to phenylalanine inclusive. Only the CDR3 DNA is retained, 42 bases long and in frame from the first base. The sequence was collected from an older woman in good health and CMV-seronegative. The receptor chain draws on TRBV27 and TRBJ1-2, with TRBD1 tentatively as D gene (5 bases match). The sequenced material came from PBMCs. The DNA reads TGTGCCAGCAGTCGACGTGGGGGGGAGGATGGCTACACCTTC. Protein translation: CASSRRGGEDGYTF.